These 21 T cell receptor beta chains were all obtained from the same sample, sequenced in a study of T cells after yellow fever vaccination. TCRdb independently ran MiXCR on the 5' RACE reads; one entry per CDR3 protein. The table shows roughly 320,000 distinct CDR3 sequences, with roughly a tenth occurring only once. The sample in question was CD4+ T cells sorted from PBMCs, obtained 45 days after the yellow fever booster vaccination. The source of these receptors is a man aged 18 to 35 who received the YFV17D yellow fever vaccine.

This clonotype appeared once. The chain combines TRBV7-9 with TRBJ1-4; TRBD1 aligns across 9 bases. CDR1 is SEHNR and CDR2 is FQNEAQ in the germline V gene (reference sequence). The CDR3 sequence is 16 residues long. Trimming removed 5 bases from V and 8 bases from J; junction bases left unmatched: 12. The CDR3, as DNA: TGTGCCAGCAGCCCAGGGACAGGGTTCGAGGGGGAAAAACTGTTTTTT. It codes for CASSPGTGFEGEKLFF.

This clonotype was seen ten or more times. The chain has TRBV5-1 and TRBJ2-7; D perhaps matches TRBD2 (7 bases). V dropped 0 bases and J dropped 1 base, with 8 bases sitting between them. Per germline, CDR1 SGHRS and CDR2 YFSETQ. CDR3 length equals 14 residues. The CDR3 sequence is CASSLEGGSYEQYV. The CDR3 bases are TGCGCCAGCAGCTTGGAGGGGGGGTCCTACGAGCAGTACGTC.

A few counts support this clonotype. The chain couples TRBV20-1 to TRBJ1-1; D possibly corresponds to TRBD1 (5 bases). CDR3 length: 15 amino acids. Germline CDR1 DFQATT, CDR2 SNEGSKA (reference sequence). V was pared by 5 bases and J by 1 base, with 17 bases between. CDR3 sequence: CSASLVQAGNTEAFF. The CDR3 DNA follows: TGCAGTGCTTCACTGGTACAGGCAGGGAACACTGAAGCTTTCTTT.

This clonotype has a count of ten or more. The CDR3 DNA follows: TGTGCCAGCAGCTTAGCGTTGGCAGGGAGGGAGACCCAGTACTTC. It translates to CASSLALAGRETQYF. The chain combines TRBV7-2 with TRBJ2-5; D might be TRBD2 (6 bases). The CDR3 is made up of 15 amino acids. Germline CDR1 SGHTA, CDR2 FQGNSA. V lost 0 bases to trimming and J lost 5 bases, with 13 bases between them.

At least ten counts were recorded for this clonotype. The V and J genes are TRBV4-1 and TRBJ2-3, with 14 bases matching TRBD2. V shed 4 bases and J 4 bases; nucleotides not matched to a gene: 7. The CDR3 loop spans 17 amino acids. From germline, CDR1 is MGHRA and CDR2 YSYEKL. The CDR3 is CASSRRLAGGIPDTQYF. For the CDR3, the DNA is TGCGCCAGCAGCCGTCGACTAGCGGGGGGGATCCCAGATACGCAGTATTTT.

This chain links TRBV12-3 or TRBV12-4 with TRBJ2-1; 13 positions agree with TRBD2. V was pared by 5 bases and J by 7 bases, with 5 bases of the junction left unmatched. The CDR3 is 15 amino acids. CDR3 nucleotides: TGTGCCAGCAGTCCTACTAGCGGGGGGGTGAATGAGCAGTTCTTC. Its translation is CASSPTSGGVNEQFF.

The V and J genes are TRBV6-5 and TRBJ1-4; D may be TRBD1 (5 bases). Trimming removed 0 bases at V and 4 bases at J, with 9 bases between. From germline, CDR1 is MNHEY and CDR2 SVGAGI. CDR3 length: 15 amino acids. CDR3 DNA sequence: TGTGCCAGCAGTTACTCTACAAGGGGTAATGAAAAACTGTTTTTT. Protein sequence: CASSYSTRGNEKLFF.

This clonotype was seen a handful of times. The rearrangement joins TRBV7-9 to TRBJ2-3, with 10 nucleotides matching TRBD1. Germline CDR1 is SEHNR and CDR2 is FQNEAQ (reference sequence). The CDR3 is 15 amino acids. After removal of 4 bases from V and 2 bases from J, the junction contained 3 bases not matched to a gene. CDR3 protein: CASSSGQGDTDTQYF. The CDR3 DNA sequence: TGTGCCAGCAGCTCCGGACAGGGGGACACAGATACGCAGTATTTT. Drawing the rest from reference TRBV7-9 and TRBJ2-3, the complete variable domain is DTGVSQNPRHKITKRGQNVTFRCDPISEHNRLYWYRQTLGQGPEFLTYFQNEAQLEKSRLLSDRFSAERPKGSFSTLEIQRTEQGDSAMYLCASSSGQGDTDTQYFGPGTRLTVL.

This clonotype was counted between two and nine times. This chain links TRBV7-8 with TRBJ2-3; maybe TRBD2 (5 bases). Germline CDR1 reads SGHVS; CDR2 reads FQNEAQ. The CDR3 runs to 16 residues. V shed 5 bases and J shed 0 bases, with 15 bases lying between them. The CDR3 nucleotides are TGTGCCAGCAGCCCGTCGGGGAGACTTAGCACAGATACGCAGTATTTT. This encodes CASSPSGRLSTDTQYF.

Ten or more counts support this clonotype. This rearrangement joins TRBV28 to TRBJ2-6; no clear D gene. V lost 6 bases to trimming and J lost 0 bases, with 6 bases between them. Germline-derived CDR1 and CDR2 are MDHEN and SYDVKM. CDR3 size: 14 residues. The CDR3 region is CASRPRSGANVLTF. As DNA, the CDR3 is TGTGCCAGCAGACCCCGCTCTGGGGCCAACGTCCTGACTTTC.

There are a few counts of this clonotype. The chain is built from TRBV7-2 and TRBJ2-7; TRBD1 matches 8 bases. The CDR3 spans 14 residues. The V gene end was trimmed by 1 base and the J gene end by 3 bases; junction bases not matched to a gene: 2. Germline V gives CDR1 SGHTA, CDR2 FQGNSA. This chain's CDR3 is CASSLGTGFYEQYF. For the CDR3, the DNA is TGTGCCAGCAGCTTAGGGACAGGGTTCTACGAGCAGTACTTC.

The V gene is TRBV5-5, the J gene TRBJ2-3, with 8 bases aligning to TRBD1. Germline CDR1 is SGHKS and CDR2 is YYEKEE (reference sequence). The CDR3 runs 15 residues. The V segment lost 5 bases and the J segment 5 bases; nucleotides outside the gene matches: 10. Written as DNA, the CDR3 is TGTGCCAGCAGGGCGACAGGGGTCTGGTTAGATACGCAGTATTTT. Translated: CASRATGVWLDTQYF.

The DNA for the CDR3 is TGTGCCAGCAGTGAATTGGTATCTGGATACGAGCAGTACTTC. Translated: CASSELVSGYEQYF. This chain links TRBV2 with TRBJ2-7; D unclear. V lost 2 bases to trimming and J lost 4 bases, with 12 bases between them. The CDR3 spans 14 residues. In germline, CDR1 is SNHLY, CDR2 FYNNEI.

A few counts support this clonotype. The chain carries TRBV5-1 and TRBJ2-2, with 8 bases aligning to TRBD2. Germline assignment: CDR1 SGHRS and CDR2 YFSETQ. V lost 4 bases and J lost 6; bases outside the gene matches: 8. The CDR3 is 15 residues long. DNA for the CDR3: TGCGCCAGCAGCCCCAGCGGGGGAGCGCCCGGGGAGCTGTTTTTT. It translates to CASSPSGGAPGELFF.

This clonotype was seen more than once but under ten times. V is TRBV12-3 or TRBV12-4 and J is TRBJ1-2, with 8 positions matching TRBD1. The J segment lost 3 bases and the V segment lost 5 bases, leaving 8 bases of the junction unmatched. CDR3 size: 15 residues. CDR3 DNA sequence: TGTGCCAGCAGTCCACAGGCAGGGGGCGACTATGGCTACACCTTC. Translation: CASSPQAGGDYGYTF.

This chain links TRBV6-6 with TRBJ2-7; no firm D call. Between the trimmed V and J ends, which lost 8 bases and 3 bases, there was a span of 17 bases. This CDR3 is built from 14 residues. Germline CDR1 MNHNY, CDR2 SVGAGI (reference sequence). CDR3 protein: CASDVGKVHYEQYF. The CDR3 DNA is TGTGCCAGCGATGTCGGAAAGGTTCACTACGAGCAGTACTTC.

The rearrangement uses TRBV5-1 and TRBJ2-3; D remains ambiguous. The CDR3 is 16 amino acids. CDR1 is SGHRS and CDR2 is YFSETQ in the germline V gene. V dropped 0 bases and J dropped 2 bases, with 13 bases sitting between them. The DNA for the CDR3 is TGCGCCAGCAGCTTGGCGCGGTCTACGTACACAGATACGCAGTATTTT. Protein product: CASSLARSTYTDTQYF.

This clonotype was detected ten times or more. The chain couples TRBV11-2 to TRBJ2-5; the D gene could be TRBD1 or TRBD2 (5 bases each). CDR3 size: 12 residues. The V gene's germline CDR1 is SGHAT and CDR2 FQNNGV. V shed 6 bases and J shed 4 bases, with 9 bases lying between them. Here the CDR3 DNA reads TGTGCCAGCAGGGGGGTAGGAGAGACCCAGTACTTC. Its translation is CASRGVGETQYF.

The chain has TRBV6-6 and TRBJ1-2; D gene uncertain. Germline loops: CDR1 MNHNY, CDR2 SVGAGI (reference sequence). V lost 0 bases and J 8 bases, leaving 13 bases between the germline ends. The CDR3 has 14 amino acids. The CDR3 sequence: CASSYSSTTSGYTF. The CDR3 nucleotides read TGTGCCAGCAGTTACTCGAGTACCACCTCCGGCTACACCTTC.

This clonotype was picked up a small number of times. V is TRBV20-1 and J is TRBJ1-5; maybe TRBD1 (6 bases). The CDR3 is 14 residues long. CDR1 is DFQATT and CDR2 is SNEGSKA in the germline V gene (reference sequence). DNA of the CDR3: TGCAGCGCCGGGGGCACCCATAGCAATCAGCCCCAGCATTTT. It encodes CSAGGTHSNQPQHF.

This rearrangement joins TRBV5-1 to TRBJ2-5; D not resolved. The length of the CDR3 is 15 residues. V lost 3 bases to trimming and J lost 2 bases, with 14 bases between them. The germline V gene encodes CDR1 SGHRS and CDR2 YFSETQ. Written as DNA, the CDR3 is TGCGCCAGCAGCTCTGGGGTTGCAGAGCAAGAGACCCAGTACTTC. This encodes CASSSGVAEQETQYF.